This T cell receptor beta chain was recovered during a study of blood T cell repertoires in COVID-19. The assay was immunoSEQ multiplex PCR, and TCRdb's table has in-frame clones only and misses some. The sample contains roughly 310,000 clones, 75% to 90% of which appear only once. The CDR3 consists of 14 residues. V lost 2 bases and J lost 3, with 11 bases in between. CDR1 is SGHNT, CDR2 YYREEE, per germline (reference sequence). Two negative PCRs, clearance, or symptom resolution had been documented for recovered Cohort 3 donors. The sequencing sample was made of PBMCs or T cells enriched from blood (not recorded which). The TCR originated in a middle-aged woman who had recovered from COVID-19. This sequence joins TRBV5-4 and TRBJ1-1; possible D gene TRBD1, 5 bases. The CDR3 is CASSFQGDYTEAFF. The CDR3 coding sequence is TGTGCCAGCAGCTTTCAAGGGGACTACACTGAAGCTTTCTTT.